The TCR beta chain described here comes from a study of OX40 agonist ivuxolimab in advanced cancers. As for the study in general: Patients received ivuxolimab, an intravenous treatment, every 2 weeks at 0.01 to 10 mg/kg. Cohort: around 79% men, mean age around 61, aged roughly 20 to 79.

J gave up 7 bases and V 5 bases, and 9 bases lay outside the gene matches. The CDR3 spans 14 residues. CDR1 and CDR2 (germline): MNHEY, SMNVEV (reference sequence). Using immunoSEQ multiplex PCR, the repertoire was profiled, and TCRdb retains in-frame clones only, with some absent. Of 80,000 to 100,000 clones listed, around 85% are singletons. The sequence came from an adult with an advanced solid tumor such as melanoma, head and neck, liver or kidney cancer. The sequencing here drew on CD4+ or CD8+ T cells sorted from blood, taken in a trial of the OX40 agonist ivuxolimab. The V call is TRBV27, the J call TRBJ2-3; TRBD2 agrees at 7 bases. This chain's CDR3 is CASSNLGRENTQYF. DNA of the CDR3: TGTGCCAGCAGTAACCTGGGGAGGGAAAATACGCAGTATTTT.